The T cell receptor beta chain under discussion was sequenced for a study of shared clonotypes between healthy human individuals. Study results and limitations: Deeper or shallower sequencing was expected to change how clonotypes are shared among donors.

Worth noting for this clone: What it recognizes is unknown.

Sequencing used immunoSEQ multiplex PCR; TCRdb keeps in-frame clones, though not all of them. The top ten hold about 0.45% of the sample, which has some 1.5 million clones, approximately 98% seen once. Germline CDR1 is SGDLS and CDR2 is YYNGEE. The CDR3 contains 14 residues. Trimming stripped 2 bases from V and 6 bases from J, with 13 bases between. This receptor was obtained from a man aged 30 to 45 in good health. The sequenced material came from naive CD4+ T cells sorted from blood. Subset in this sample: CD45RA+ positively selected. This rearrangement joins TRBV9 to TRBJ2-3; either TRBD1 or TRBD2 may fit D (5 bases each). CDR3 DNA: TGTGCCAGCAGCGTGGGGACGGTCAGGGATACGCAGTATTTT. It codes for CASSVGTVRDTQYF.